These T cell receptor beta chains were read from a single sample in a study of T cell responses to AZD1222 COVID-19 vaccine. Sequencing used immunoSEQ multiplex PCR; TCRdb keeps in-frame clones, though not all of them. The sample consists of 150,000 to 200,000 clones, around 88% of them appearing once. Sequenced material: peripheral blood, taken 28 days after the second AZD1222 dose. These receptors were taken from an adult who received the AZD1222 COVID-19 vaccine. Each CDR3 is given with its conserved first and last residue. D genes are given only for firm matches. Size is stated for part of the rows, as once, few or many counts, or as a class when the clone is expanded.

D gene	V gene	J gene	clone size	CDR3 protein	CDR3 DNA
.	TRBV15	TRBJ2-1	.	CATSRDLGGSDEQFF	TGTGCCACCAGCAGAGATCTGGGGGGTTCGGATGAGCAGTTCTTC
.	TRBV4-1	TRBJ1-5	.	CASSQVPGKLGNQPQHF	TGCGCCAGCAGCCAAGTACCAGGAAAATTGGGCAATCAGCCCCAGCATTTT
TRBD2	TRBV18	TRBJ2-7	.	CASSPLQAPGGEQYF	TGTGCCAGCTCACCCTTACAGGCCCCGGGGGGCGAGCAGTACTTC
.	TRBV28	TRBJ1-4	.	CASSWGDTKLFF	TGTGCCAGCAGTTGGGGGGATACAAAACTGTTTTTT
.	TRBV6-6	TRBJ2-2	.	CASSFLANTGELFF	TGTGCCAGCAGTTTCCTAGCCAACACCGGGGAGCTGTTTTTT
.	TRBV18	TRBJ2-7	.	CASSPFGQGKNEQYF	TGTGCCAGCTCACCTTTTGGGCAGGGGAAGAACGAGCAGTACTTC
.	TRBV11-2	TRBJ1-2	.	CASSTPTQGLYGYTF	TGTGCCAGCAGCACGCCTACCCAGGGCCTCTATGGCTACACCTTC
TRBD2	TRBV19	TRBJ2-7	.	CASSIKGGGGSYEQYF	TGTGCCAGTAGTATTAAGGGCGGGGGGGGATCCTACGAGCAGTACTTC
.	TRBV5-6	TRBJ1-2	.	CASSLAGINYGYTF	TGTGCCAGCAGCTTGGCCGGGATAAACTATGGCTACACCTTC
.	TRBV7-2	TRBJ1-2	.	CASSLPGPQRSGYTF	TGTGCCAGCAGCTTACCGGGACCCCAAAGAAGCGGCTACACCTTC
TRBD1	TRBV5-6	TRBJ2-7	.	CASSLKTGGEQYF	TGTGCCAGCAGCTTGAAAACAGGGGGCGAGCAGTACTTC
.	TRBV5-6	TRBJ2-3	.	CASSLWLAGTDTQYF	TGTGCCAGCAGCTTGTGGCTAGCAGGCACAGATACGCAGTATTTT
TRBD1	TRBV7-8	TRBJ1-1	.	CASSLGGTVVEAFF	TGTGCCAGCAGCTTAGGGGGGACAGTGGTTGAAGCTTTCTTT
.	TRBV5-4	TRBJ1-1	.	CASSRFPDRVPEAFF	TGTGCCAGCAGCCGATTCCCTGACAGAGTACCTGAAGCTTTCTTT
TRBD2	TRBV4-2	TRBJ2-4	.	CASSQHPRTSGGWGAKNIQYF	TGTGCCAGCAGCCAGCACCCTCGGACTAGCGGGGGCTGGGGGGCCAAAAACATTCAGTACTTC
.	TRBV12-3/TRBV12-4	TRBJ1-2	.	CASSLIQADGYTF	TGTGCCAGCAGTTTAATACAGGCTGACGGCTACACCTTC
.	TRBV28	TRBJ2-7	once	CASSSPGESYEQYF	TGTGCCAGCAGTTCCCCGGGAGAAAGTTACGAGCAGTACTTC
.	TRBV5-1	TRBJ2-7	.	CASSLEFGLGEQYF	TGCGCCAGCAGCTTGGAGTTCGGCCTCGGTGAGCAGTACTTC
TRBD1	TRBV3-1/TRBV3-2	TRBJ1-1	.	CASSLTGGVNTEAFF	TGTGCCAGCAGCCTGACAGGGGGCGTGAACACTGAAGCTTTCTTT
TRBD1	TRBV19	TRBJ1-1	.	CASSITPGQPYTEAFF	TGTGCCAGTAGTATAACCCCGGGACAGCCGTACACTGAAGCTTTCTTT
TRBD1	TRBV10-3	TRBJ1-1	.	CAVQGQGNTEAFF	TGTGCCGTCCAGGGACAGGGGAACACTGAAGCTTTCTTT
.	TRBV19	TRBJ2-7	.	CASSVYRDTYEQYF	TGTGCCAGTAGTGTATACAGGGACACCTACGAGCAGTACTTC
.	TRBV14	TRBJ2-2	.	CASRAQGNTGELFF	TGTGCCAGCAGGGCCCAGGGGAACACCGGGGAGCTGTTTTTT
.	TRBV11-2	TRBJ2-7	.	CASSLDRQVVYEQYF	TGTGCCAGCAGCTTAGATCGCCAGGTAGTCTACGAGCAGTACTTC
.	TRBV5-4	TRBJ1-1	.	CASSPGEGVNTEAFF	TGTGCCAGCAGTCCAGGGGAGGGAGTGAACACTGAAGCTTTCTTT
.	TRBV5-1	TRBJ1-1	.	CASSFASLNTEAFF	TGCGCCAGCAGCTTCGCCAGCCTGAACACTGAAGCTTTCTTT
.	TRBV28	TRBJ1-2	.	CASSLGINYGYTF	TGTGCCAGCAGTTTGGGCATTAACTATGGCTACACCTTC
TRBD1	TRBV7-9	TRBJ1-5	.	CASSQGGAANQPQHF	TGTGCCAGCAGCCAGGGGGGGGCCGCCAATCAGCCCCAGCATTTT
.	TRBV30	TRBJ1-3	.	CAWSAGHSGNTIYF	TGTGCCTGGAGTGCAGGCCACTCTGGAAACACCATATATTTT
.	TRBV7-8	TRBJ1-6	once	CASSLATRANSPLHF	TGTGCCAGCAGCTTGGCCACCCGGGCGAATTCACCCCTCCACTTT
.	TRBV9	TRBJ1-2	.	CASSVAGVGGYTF	TGTGCCAGCAGCGTAGCGGGAGTCGGGGGCTACACCTTC
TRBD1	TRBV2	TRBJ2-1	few	CASSEDRGVYNEQFF	TGTGCCAGCAGTGAAGACAGGGGGGTCTACAATGAGCAGTTCTTC
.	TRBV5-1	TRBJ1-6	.	CASSLDADYNSPLHF	TGCGCCAGCAGCTTGGATGCAGACTATAATTCACCCCTCCACTTT
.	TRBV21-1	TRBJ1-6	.	CASSNGQDRNSPLHF	TGTGCCAGCAGCAACGGCCAGGACCGAAATTCACCCCTCCACTTT
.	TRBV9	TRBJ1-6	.	CASSVAQGQNSPLHF	TGTGCCAGCAGCGTGGCCCAGGGCCAGAATTCACCCCTCCACTTT
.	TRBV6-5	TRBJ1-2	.	CASSYSRANYGYTF	TGTGCCAGCAGTTACTCGAGGGCGAACTATGGCTACACCTTC
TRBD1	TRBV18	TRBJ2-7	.	CASSPGTGISEEQYF	TGTGCCAGCTCCCCCGGGACAGGGATTAGTGAAGAGCAGTACTTC
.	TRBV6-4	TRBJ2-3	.	CASSDSGTFSTDTQYF	TGTGCCAGCAGTGACTCCGGGACATTTAGCACAGATACGCAGTATTTT
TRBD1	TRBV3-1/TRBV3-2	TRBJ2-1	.	CASSKGQGEVDEQFF	TGTGCCAGCAGCAAGGGACAGGGAGAAGTGGATGAGCAGTTCTTC
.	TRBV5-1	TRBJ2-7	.	CASSRGQRGEQYF	TGCGCCAGCAGCCGAGGACAGCGGGGAGAGCAGTACTTC
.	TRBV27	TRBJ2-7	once	CASSLFRDTTYEQYF	TGTGCCAGCAGTTTATTCCGGGACACGACCTACGAGCAGTACTTC
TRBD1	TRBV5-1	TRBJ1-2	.	CASRKTGTVYGYTF	TGCGCCAGCAGGAAAACCGGGACAGTCTATGGCTACACCTTC
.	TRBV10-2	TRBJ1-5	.	CASVPEGLSNQPQHF	TGCGCCAGCGTCCCCGAGGGCCTTAGCAATCAGCCCCAGCATTTT
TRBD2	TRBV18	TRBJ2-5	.	CASSPGLAGGETQYF	TGTGCCAGCTCACCAGGACTAGCGGGGGGAGAGACCCAGTACTTC
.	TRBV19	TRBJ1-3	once	CASNAASGNTIYF	TGTGCCAGTAATGCCGCTTCTGGAAACACCATATATTTT
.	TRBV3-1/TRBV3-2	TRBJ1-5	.	CASSQGVYSNQPQHF	TGTGCCAGCAGCCAAGGGGTATATAGCAATCAGCCCCAGCATTTT
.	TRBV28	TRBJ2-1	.	CASSGAIPKTYNEQFF	TGTGCCAGCAGTGGAGCAATCCCCAAGACCTACAATGAGCAGTTCTTC
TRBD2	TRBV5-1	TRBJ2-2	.	CASSSGTTNTGELFF	TGCGCCAGCAGCTCCGGGACTACGAACACCGGGGAGCTGTTTTTT
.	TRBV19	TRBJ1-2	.	CASTNRGIYGYTF	TGTGCCAGTACCAATCGGGGTATCTATGGCTACACCTTC
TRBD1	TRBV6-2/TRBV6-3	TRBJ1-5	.	CASSYGTGEQPQHF	TGTGCCAGCAGTTACGGGACAGGGGAACAGCCCCAGCATTTT
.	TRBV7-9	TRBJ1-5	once	CASSVETSNQPQHF	TGTGCCAGCAGCGTAGAGACTAGCAATCAGCCCCAGCATTTT
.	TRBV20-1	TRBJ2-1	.	CSARLYNEQFF	TGCAGTGCTAGACTCTACAATGAGCAGTTCTTC
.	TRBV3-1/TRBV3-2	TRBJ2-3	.	CASSQGGGTDTQYF	TGTGCCAGCAGCCAAGGCGGGGGCACAGATACGCAGTATTTT
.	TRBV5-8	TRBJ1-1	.	CASSLESDRWENTEAFF	TGTGCCAGCAGCTTAGAAAGTGACAGGTGGGAAAACACTGAAGCTTTCTTT
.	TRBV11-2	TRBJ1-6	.	CASSLSGGYNSPLHF	TGTGCCAGCAGCTTGTCAGGTGGCTATAATTCACCCCTCCACTTT
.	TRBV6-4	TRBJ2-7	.	CASSDPTGTPLYEQYF	TGTGCCAGCAGTGACCCCACCGGGACACCGTTATACGAGCAGTACTTC
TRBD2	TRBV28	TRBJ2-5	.	CASSFRAGVQETQYF	TGTGCCAGCAGTTTCCGAGCGGGGGTCCAAGAGACCCAGTACTTC
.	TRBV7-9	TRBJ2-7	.	CASNPVDSEQYF	TGTGCCAGCAACCCTGTGGACAGCGAGCAGTACTTC
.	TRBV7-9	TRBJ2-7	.	CAVRGGVGTYEQYF	TGTGCCGTCAGAGGGGGGGTTGGGACCTACGAGCAGTACTTC
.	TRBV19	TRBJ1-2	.	CASTPSHMVARPNWAF	TGTGCCAGCACCCCCTCCCACATGGTTGCTCGACCTAACTGGGCCTTC